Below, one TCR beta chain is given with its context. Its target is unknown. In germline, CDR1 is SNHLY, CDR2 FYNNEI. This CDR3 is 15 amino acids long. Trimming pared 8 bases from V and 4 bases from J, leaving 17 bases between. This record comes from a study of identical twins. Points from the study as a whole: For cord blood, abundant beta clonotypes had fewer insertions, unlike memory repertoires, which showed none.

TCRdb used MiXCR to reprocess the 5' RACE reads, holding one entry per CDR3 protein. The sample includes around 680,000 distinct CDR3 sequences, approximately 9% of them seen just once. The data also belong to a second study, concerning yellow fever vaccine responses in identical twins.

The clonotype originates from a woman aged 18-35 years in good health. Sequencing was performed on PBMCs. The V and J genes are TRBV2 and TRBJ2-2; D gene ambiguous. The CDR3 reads CASYKEAVSTGELFF. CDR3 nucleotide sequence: TGTGCCAGCTATAAAGAGGCCGTTTCCACCGGGGAGCTGTTTTTT.